This section outlines one TCR beta chain sequence together with its context. No antigen is known for it. This specimen belongs to a study of T cell repertoires in ileal Crohn's disease. General study points: Compared with non-smokers, active smokers at surgery showed more clonal expansions. Sorted CD8 T cells held more high-frequency clones than CD4.

TCRdb's copy holds only in-frame clones and misses some; the assay was immunoSEQ multiplex PCR. The sample shows around 33,000 clones, about 80% of them seen only once. The sample comprised ileal tissue. This TCR was sampled from an adult with Crohn's disease.

CDR3 DNA: TGCGCCAGCAGGGGGACAGGGGGCCAAGAGACCCAGTACTTC. Residues: CASRGTGGQETQYF. The chain combines TRBV5-1 with TRBJ2-5; 11 bases match TRBD1. Germline V gives CDR1 SGHRS, CDR2 YFSETQ. V shed 5 bases and J 1 base; nucleotides not matched to a gene: 1. There are 14 residues in the CDR3.